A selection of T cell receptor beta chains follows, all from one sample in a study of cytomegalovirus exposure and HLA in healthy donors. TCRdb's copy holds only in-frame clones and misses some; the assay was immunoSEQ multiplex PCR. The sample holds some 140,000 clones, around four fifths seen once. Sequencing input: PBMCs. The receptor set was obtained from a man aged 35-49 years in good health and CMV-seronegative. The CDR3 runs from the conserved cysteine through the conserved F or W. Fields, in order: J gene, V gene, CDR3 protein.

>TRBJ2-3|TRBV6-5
CASSILGGGTDTQYF
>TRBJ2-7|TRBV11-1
CASRPTGEHPYEQYF
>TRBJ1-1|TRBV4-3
CASSRRTGSSEAFF
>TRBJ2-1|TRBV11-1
CASSLTSGGHNEQFF
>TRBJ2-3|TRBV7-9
CASSSPYSGASTDTQYF
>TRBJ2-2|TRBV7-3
CASSSGYTGELFF
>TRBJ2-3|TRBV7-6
CASSGTSGGADTQYF
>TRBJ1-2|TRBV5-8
CASTQQAAYGYTF
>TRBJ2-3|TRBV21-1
CASSPKSSGRAEDTQYF
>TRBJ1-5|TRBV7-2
CASSLDRGSNQPQHF
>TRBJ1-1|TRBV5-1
CASSPGTGRPMNTEAFF
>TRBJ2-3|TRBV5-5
CASSLAGGGTDTQYF
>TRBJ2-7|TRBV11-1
CASSTPGGQSSYEQYF
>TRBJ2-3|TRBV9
CASSVGGGDLTDTQYF
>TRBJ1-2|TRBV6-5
CASSYDGVYGYTF
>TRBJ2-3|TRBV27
CASSFRQTGDTQYF
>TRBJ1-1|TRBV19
CASSIEGQPNTEAFF
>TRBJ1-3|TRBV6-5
CASSYGRGNTIYF
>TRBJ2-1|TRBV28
CASSPAGGPVDEQFF
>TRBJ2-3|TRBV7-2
CASSLANQWRTDTQYF
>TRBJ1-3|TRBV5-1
CASSSSGGDGNTIYF
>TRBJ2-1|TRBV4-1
CASSPANLERDEQFF
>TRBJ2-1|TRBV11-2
CASSSGAGYNEQFF
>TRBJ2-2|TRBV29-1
CSVEGPGLPYTGELFF
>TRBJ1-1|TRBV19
CASSSNGVEAFF
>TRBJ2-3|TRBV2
CASKGGILANTDTQYF
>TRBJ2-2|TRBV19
CASSNSGRRAGELFF
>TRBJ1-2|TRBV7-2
CASSPTVNYGYTF
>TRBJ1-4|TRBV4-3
CASSQAERRSEKLFF
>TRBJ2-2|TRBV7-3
CASSSTGATGELFF
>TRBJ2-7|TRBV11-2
CASRGSGVFEQYF
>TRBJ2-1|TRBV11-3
CASTPGTSPRDEQFF
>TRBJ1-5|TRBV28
CASTPLAVNQPQHF
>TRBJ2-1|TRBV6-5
CASSYSTRDNEQFF
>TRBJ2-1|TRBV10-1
CASSEERGRYNEQFF
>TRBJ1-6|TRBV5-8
CASSLSGGNSPLHF
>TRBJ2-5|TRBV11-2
CASSHNPRTEETQYF
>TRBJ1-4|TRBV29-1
CSVEVGGANEKLFF
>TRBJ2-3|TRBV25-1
CASSESFGEGTDTQYF
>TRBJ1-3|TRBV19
CASSTPWRGIGNTIYF
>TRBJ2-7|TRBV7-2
CASSSSRYEQYF
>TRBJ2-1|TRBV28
CASRGTSGGLAYNEQFF
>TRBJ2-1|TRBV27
CASREYGLRGNEQFF